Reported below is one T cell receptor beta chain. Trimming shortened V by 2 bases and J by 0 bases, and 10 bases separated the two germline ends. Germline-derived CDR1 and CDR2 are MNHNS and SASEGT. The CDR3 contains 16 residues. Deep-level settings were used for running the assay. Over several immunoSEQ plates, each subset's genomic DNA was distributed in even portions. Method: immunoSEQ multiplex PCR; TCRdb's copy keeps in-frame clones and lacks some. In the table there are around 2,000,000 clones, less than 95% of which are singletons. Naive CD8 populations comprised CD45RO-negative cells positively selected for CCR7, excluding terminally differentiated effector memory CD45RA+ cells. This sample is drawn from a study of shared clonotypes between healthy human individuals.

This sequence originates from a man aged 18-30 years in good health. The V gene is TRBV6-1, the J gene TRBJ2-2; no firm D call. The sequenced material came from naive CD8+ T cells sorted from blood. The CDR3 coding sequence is TGTGCCAGCAGTGAACTTGTCGGATCGAACACCGGGGAGCTGTTTTTT. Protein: CASSELVGSNTGELFF.